A single sample gave rise to the 30 T cell receptor beta chains below, sequenced in a study of blood T cell repertoires in COVID-19. Sequencing used immunoSEQ multiplex PCR; TCRdb keeps in-frame clones, though not all of them. The sample consists of about 100,000 clones, around nine tenths of them appearing once. Sequenced input: peripheral blood. All receptors derive from a human donor in a cohort sampled during active COVID-19.

The V call is TRBV28, the J call TRBJ2-1, with D hard to call. Germline V lookup: CDR1 MDHEN, CDR2 SYDVKM. The CDR3 is 11 residues long. V was pared by 7 bases and J by 8 bases, with 9 bases between. CDR3: CASKSAYEQFF. DNA for the CDR3: TGTGCCAGCAAAAGCGCTTATGAGCAGTTCTTC.

The chain couples TRBV27 to TRBJ2-1; 7 bases are a match to TRBD2. The CDR3 is 12 residues long. CDR1 and CDR2 from the germline V gene are MNHEY and SMNVEV (reference sequence). Losses at the gene ends were 5 bases for V and 14 bases for J; bases not matched to a gene: 9. CDR3 nucleotides: TGTGCCAGCAGTACACGCGGGAGAGAGAAGTTCTTC. Protein sequence: CASSTRGREKFF.

J is TRBJ2-1 and V is TRBV9; the match to TRBD2 covers 8 bases. V lost 0 bases to trimming and J lost 8 bases; unmatched junction nucleotides: 16. Germline lookup yields CDR1 SGDLS and CDR2 YYNGEE. The CDR3 is 18 amino acids. In DNA, the CDR3 is TGTGCCAGCAGCGTAGAACCCCTGGGTAGCGGGACGTTCGATGAGCAGTTCTTC. Its translation is CASSVEPLGSGTFDEQFF.

V usage is TRBV4-2 and J usage is TRBJ2-7; TRBD2 is a possible D gene (5 bases). V gave up 0 bases and J gave up 6 bases, with 15 bases separating them. The germline gives CDR1 LGHNA, CDR2 YNFKEQ. The CDR3 is 15 amino acids. The CDR3 sequence: CASSQDRLRGSEQYF. Written as DNA, the CDR3 is TGTGCCAGCAGCCAAGATAGATTACGGGGTTCCGAGCAGTACTTC.

The chain couples TRBV27 to TRBJ2-1; 7 bases agree with TRBD1. Germline loops: CDR1 MNHEY, CDR2 SMNVEV (reference sequence). J lost 7 bases, V lost 2 bases, and 5 bases had no gene match. The CDR3 extends over 14 amino acids. The CDR3 DNA is TGTGCCAGCAGTTTAAGGGGGCTCTTGAATGAGCAGTTCTTC. Protein sequence: CASSLRGLLNEQFF.

The gene calls are TRBV28 and TRBJ1-2; D is uncertain. With 1 base removed from V and 8 bases from J, the gap between germline ends came to 17 bases. This CDR3 spans 15 amino acids. Germline V gene lookup returns CDR1 MDHEN and CDR2 SYDVKM. The CDR3 DNA is TGTGCCAGCAGTTTATTGCCCGGCGGGTTGGGAGGCTACACCTTC. The encoded protein is CASSLLPGGLGGYTF.

The chain joins TRBV7-2 to TRBJ2-7; 9 bases align to TRBD2. Germline loops: CDR1 SGHTA, CDR2 FQGNSA. The CDR3 covers 15 residues. V shed 5 bases, J shed 2 bases, and the junction held 7 bases outside the gene matches. The CDR3 DNA follows: TGTGCCAGCAGCCCCGGGGCGGGAGGGACCTACGAGCAGTACTTC. It translates to CASSPGAGGTYEQYF.

The rearrangement joins TRBV28 to TRBJ1-2; D might be TRBD1 (5 bases). CDR1 MDHEN and CDR2 SYDVKM come from the germline V gene. V was clipped by 7 bases and J by 1 base, with 16 bases between them. CDR3 length equals 15 residues. Here the CDR3 DNA reads TGTGCCAGCACCCAGGGCTCGGCCCTTAACTATGGCTACACCTTC. Translating it yields CASTQGSALNYGYTF.

The V and J genes are TRBV4-1 and TRBJ2-1; 9 nucleotides match TRBD2. The CDR3 is 14 amino acids. The junction had 7 bases not matched to a gene; V was cut back by 2 bases and J by 11 bases. The germline CDR1 and CDR2 sequences are MGHRA and YSYEKL. CDR3: CASSQSTSGLQQFF. In DNA, the CDR3 is TGCGCCAGCAGCCAATCGACTAGCGGTCTTCAGCAGTTCTTC.

This rearrangement joins TRBV9 to TRBJ2-1; 12 bases are shared with TRBD2. J was trimmed by 3 bases and V by 3 bases; bases with no gene match: 4. This CDR3 spans 16 amino acids. Germline CDR1 reads SGDLS; CDR2 reads YYNGEE. The CDR3 nucleotides are TGTGCCAGCAGCGAAAAGGGACTAGCGGGCTACAATGAGCAGTTCTTC. Translation: CASSEKGLAGYNEQFF.

The J gene is TRBJ2-6, the V gene TRBV23-1; possibly TRBD2 for D (5 bases). TRBV23-1 is placed among ORFs of uncertain function. V lost 6 bases and J lost 0, with 21 bases in between. The CDR3 has 19 residues. CDR3 residues: CASRLNEGKNYSGANVLTF. Written as DNA, the CDR3 is TGCGCCAGCAGGCTCAACGAGGGCAAAAACTACTCTGGGGCCAACGTCCTGACTTTC.

This clone was counted a few times. The gene calls are TRBV12-3 or TRBV12-4 and TRBJ2-5, with 7 bases lining up with TRBD1. V gave up 5 bases and J gave up 3 bases; unmatched junction bases: 3. The CDR3 spans 13 residues. The CDR3: CASSPDREETQYF. The CDR3 DNA reads as TGTGCCAGCAGTCCTGACAGGGAAGAGACCCAGTACTTC.

The genes are TRBV7-9 and TRBJ2-1, with TRBD1 matching 7 bases. Germline V CDR1 and CDR2: SEHNR, FQNEAQ (reference sequence). The junction had 9 bases not matched to a gene; V was cut back by 6 bases and J by 7 bases. The CDR3 contains 14 residues. This chain's CDR3 is CASRSRDSLNEQFF. The CDR3 nucleotides are TGTGCCAGCAGGTCCCGGGACAGTTTAAATGAGCAGTTCTTC.

Concerning this clone: The sample carries other DNA sequences with the same CDR3. The chain couples TRBV5-1 to TRBJ2-3, with TRBD1 as a possible D gene (5 bases). This CDR3 region has 16 residues. Trimming left V 0 bases short and J 0 bases short, with 11 bases between. The germline V gene encodes CDR1 SGHRS and CDR2 YFSETQ. CDR3 residues: CASSLGGRSSTDTQYF. CDR3 DNA sequence: TGCGCCAGCAGCTTGGGGGGCCGTAGTAGCACAGATACGCAGTATTTT.

The chain has TRBV28 and TRBJ1-2; the D gene is possibly TRBD1 (5 bases). V dropped 0 bases and J dropped 5 bases, with 13 bases sitting between them. Germline CDR1 is MDHEN and CDR2 is SYDVKM. The CDR3 covers 15 residues. Here the CDR3 reads CASSLWGLDAYGYTF. The CDR3 nucleotides read TGTGCCAGCAGTTTATGGGGGCTCGACGCGTATGGCTACACCTTC.

J is TRBJ1-5 and V is TRBV24-1; D is undetermined. Trimming shortened V by 3 bases and J by 9 bases, and 14 bases separated the two germline ends. This CDR3 comprises 14 residues. In germline, CDR1 is KGHDR, CDR2 SFDVKD. CDR3 in amino acids: CATSDPHSTAPQHF. CDR3 DNA: TGTGCCACCAGTGATCCTCATAGTACTGCGCCCCAGCATTTT.

The chain couples TRBV19 to TRBJ2-7; possible D gene TRBD1, 6 bases. The V gene lost 6 bases and the J gene lost 3 bases, with 15 bases spanning the gap. Germline CDR1 is LNHDA and CDR2 is SQIVND (reference sequence). The CDR3 runs 14 residues. The CDR3 region has the DNA TGTGCCAGTAGGTTAAGCCCGGACAGCTACGAGCAGTACTTC. It is translated as CASRLSPDSYEQYF.

The rearrangement joins TRBV3-1 (or the pseudogene TRBV3-2) to TRBJ1-2; 7 bases agree with TRBD1. The germline CDR1 and CDR2 sequences are LGHDT and YNNKEL (reference sequence). The CDR3 sequence is 14 residues long. The V gene end was trimmed by 1 base and the J gene end by 3 bases; junction bases not matched to a gene: 2. CDR3 coding DNA: TGTGCCAGCAGCCAAGGAGGGACAGACTATGGCTACACCTTC. This gives the protein CASSQGGTDYGYTF.

The chain couples TRBV9 to TRBJ2-1; D is undetermined. Germline V gives CDR1 SGDLS, CDR2 YYNGEE. Trimming removed 0 bases at V and 2 bases at J, with 9 bases between. The CDR3 totals 15 residues. The CDR3 DNA reads TGTGCCAGCAGCGTAGTGGAGCGTCCCTACAATGAGCAGTTCTTC. Its protein is CASSVVERPYNEQFF.

The chain employs TRBV5-6 and TRBJ2-3; 8 bases fit TRBD2. Looked up from germline, CDR1 is SGHDT and CDR2 is YYEEEE. The ends lost 4 bases at V and 2 bases at J; junction bases unmatched: 9. This CDR3 is built from 16 residues. CDR3 nucleotides: TGTGCCAGCAGCCGTCCTCGGGGGGGGTCCACAGATACGCAGTATTTT. Its translation is CASSRPRGGSTDTQYF.

This chain joins TRBV30 and TRBJ2-3; the match to TRBD2 covers 9 bases. Germline lookup yields CDR1 GTSNPN and CDR2 SVGIG (reference sequence). The V gene end was trimmed by 1 base and the J gene end by 3 bases; junction bases not matched to a gene: 8. CDR3 size: 16 residues. The CDR3 region is CAWSGSAGGWTDTQYF. The CDR3 coding sequence is TGTGCCTGGAGTGGATCTGCGGGAGGGTGGACAGATACGCAGTATTTT.

This clone has a single count. The chain carries TRBV7-9 and TRBJ1-1, with D possibly matching TRBD1 (5 bases). This CDR3 has 14 amino acids. CDR1 is SEHNR and CDR2 is FQNEAQ in the germline V gene (reference sequence). The V gene lost 5 bases and the J gene lost 1 base, with 11 bases spanning the gap. The CDR3 sequence: CASSRGRENTEAFF. The CDR3 DNA follows: TGTGCCAGCAGCCGGGGGAGGGAGAACACTGAAGCTTTCTTT.

This chain uses TRBV5-1 with TRBJ2-7; TRBD2 aligns across 9 bases. CDR3 size: 14 residues. Germline V gene sequence: CDR1 SGHRS, CDR2 YFSETQ. V was clipped by 1 base and J by 3 bases; unmatched bases: 2. The CDR3 here is CASSLRTSDYEQYF. The CDR3 DNA reads as TGCGCCAGCAGCTTGAGGACTAGCGACTACGAGCAGTACTTC.

The chain links TRBV6-6 to TRBJ2-3, with D possibly TRBD2 on 5 matching bases. Trimming took off 2 bases at V and 2 bases at J, with 8 bases between the two ends. CDR1 and CDR2 (germline): MNHNY, SVGAGI (reference sequence). This CDR3 comprises 14 residues. CDR3 protein: CASSYGETTDTQYF. The CDR3 DNA reads TGTGCCAGCAGTTACGGGGAGACCACAGATACGCAGTATTTT.

The chain employs TRBV7-2 and TRBJ2-3; tentative D call: TRBD1 (6 bases). CDR1 and CDR2 (germline): SGHTA, FQGNSA. The CDR3 length is 13 residues. The V gene lost 2 bases and the J gene lost 3 bases, with 6 bases spanning the gap. The CDR3 DNA follows: TGTGCCAGCAGCTTACAGGGGACAGATACGCAGTATTTT. Residues: CASSLQGTDTQYF.

The rearrangement joins TRBV10-2 to TRBJ2-6, with D uncertain. The CDR3 totals 17 residues. The V gene's germline CDR1 is WSHSY and CDR2 SAAADI. Trimming took off 3 bases at V and 0 bases at J, with 12 bases between the two ends. CDR3 nucleotides: TGCGCCAGCAGTGAAGTGGCAGGCAGCTCTGGGGCCAACGTCCTGACTTTC. Its protein is CASSEVAGSSGANVLTF.

The rearrangement uses TRBV3-1 (or the pseudogene TRBV3-2) and TRBJ2-7; TRBD1 might be the D (6 bases). Per the germline V gene, CDR1 is LGHDT and CDR2 is YNNKEL (reference sequence). Trimming shortened V by 1 base and J by 3 bases, and 10 bases separated the two germline ends. The CDR3 spans 14 residues. The CDR3 DNA sequence: TGTGCCAGCAGCCAAGCAGGGGCAGGCTACGAGCAGTACTTC. As protein: CASSQAGAGYEQYF.

V and J are TRBV7-2 and TRBJ2-5; 9 bases fit TRBD2. The CDR3 sequence is 17 residues long. Germline V lookup: CDR1 SGHTA, CDR2 FQGNSA. Unmatched junction bases numbered 11, after V lost 2 bases and J lost 4 bases. In nucleotides, the CDR3 is TGTGCCAGCAGCTTATGGCCTAGCGGGACCGGGGTAGAGACCCAGTACTTC. As protein: CASSLWPSGTGVETQYF.

J is TRBJ1-2 and V is TRBV7-2, with no clear D. Looked up from germline, CDR1 is SGHTA and CDR2 is FQGNSA. Trimming stripped 5 bases from V and 2 bases from J, with 9 bases between. The CDR3 has 13 residues. The chain's CDR3 is CASSPDKNYGYTF. CDR3 bases: TGTGCCAGCAGCCCAGACAAAAACTATGGCTACACCTTC.

The V and J genes are TRBV9 and TRBJ2-5; TRBD1 matches at 8 bases. Germline loops: CDR1 SGDLS, CDR2 YYNGEE. Germline trimming cut 4 bases from V and 4 bases from J; bases unmatched to any gene: 9. This CDR3 contains 15 residues. CDR3 bases: TGTGCCAGCAGCCCATACCCGACAGGGGTAGAGACCCAGTACTTC. Protein sequence: CASSPYPTGVETQYF.